This T cell receptor beta chain is drawn from a study of cytomegalovirus exposure and HLA in healthy donors. Study-wide results and limits: 87-base-pair reads could not separate some V segments, including TRBV6-2 and TRBV6-3.

Per the germline V gene, CDR1 is LNHDA and CDR2 is SQIVND (reference sequence). The V gene lost 2 bases and the J gene lost 7 bases, with 20 bases spanning the gap. The CDR3 is made up of 16 amino acids. The PCR made use of 60 Vbeta and 13 Jbeta primers. The method was immunoSEQ multiplex PCR; TCRdb's version includes in-frame clones alone and lacks a portion of them. The sample consists of approximately 170,000 clones, 65% to 75% of them appearing once. Points on this clone: What it binds is not known.

The sample taken for sequencing was PBMCs. The chain links TRBV19 to TRBJ1-2, with TRBD1 as a possible D gene (6 bases). This sequence was found in a girl between 10 and 17 years old in good health and CMV-seronegative. CDR3 region: CASSILPGGGTRGYTF. The CDR3 region has the DNA TGTGCCAGTAGTATATTACCAGGTGGGGGCACCCGTGGCTACACCTTC.